These T cell receptor beta chains were read from a single sample in a study of blood T cell repertoires in COVID-19. The method was immunoSEQ multiplex PCR; TCRdb's version includes in-frame clones alone and lacks a portion of them. The sample holds around 180,000 clones, approximately 85% seen once. Sequenced sample: peripheral blood. These receptors came from a man older than 75 with COVID-19, enrolled during active disease. The CDR3 runs from the conserved cysteine through the conserved F or W. The D gene is left open where the match is weak. Some rows mark clone size as missing; the rest say once, few, many or name a class of expanded clone.

j_gene: TRBJ1-1
abundance: NA
v_gene: TRBV19
d_gene: NA
CDR3nt: TGTGCCAGTACCCCTCCGGGGGGGCTAAGAGCTTTCTTT
CDR3aa: CASTPPGGLRAFF

j_gene: TRBJ2-5
abundance: NA
v_gene: TRBV5-1
d_gene: TRBD1
CDR3nt: TGCGCCAGCAGCTTTGGGACAGGGGAGGAGACCCAGTACTTC
CDR3aa: CASSFGTGEETQYF

j_gene: TRBJ2-3
abundance: NA
v_gene: TRBV6-5
d_gene: NA
CDR3nt: TGTGCCAGCACCGACGGGAGCCCGTCGCAGTATTTT
CDR3aa: CASTDGSPSQYF

j_gene: TRBJ2-7
abundance: NA
v_gene: TRBV2
d_gene: NA
CDR3nt: TGTGCCAGCAGTGAGCTATGGGAGGGGGACGAGCAGTACTTC
CDR3aa: CASSELWEGDEQYF

j_gene: TRBJ1-4
abundance: NA
v_gene: TRBV12-3/TRBV12-4
d_gene: TRBD1
CDR3nt: TGTGCCAGCAGCAGGGGGGATAGACTGTTTTTT
CDR3aa: CASSRGDRLFF

j_gene: TRBJ1-3
abundance: NA
v_gene: TRBV5-1
d_gene: NA
CDR3nt: TGCGCCAGCAGCACCAGCTCTGGAAACACCATATATTTT
CDR3aa: CASSTSSGNTIYF

j_gene: TRBJ1-5
abundance: NA
v_gene: TRBV5-6
d_gene: NA
CDR3nt: TGTGCCAGCAGCTTCAAGCTTAGCAATCAGCCCCAGCATTTT
CDR3aa: CASSFKLSNQPQHF

j_gene: TRBJ1-6
abundance: NA
v_gene: TRBV5-6
d_gene: NA
CDR3nt: TGTGCCAGCAGCTTAGGAGAATTAACTATCAATTCACCCCTCCACTTT
CDR3aa: CASSLGELTINSPLHF

j_gene: TRBJ1-4
abundance: NA
v_gene: TRBV3-1/TRBV3-2
d_gene: NA
CDR3nt: TGTGCCAGCAGCCAAGATAATCCGATTCGGACTAATGAAAAACTGTTTTTT
CDR3aa: CASSQDNPIRTNEKLFF

j_gene: TRBJ1-5
abundance: NA
v_gene: TRBV4-2
d_gene: TRBD1
CDR3nt: TGTGCCAGCAGCCAGGACAGGGGGAGCAATCAGCCCCAGCATTTT
CDR3aa: CASSQDRGSNQPQHF

j_gene: TRBJ2-1
abundance: NA
v_gene: TRBV24-1
d_gene: NA
CDR3nt: TGTGCCACCAGTGATTTATCGGGGTACAATGAGCAGTTCTTC
CDR3aa: CATSDLSGYNEQFF

j_gene: TRBJ1-4
abundance: NA
v_gene: TRBV28
d_gene: TRBD1
CDR3nt: TGTGCCAGCAGCCCCACTCCCGACAGGGGTGAAAAACTGTTTTTT
CDR3aa: CASSPTPDRGEKLFF

j_gene: TRBJ1-2
abundance: many
v_gene: TRBV21-1
d_gene: NA
CDR3nt: TGTGCCAGCAGCAATTGGGGGACAGGGGGCAAGGGCTACACCTTC
CDR3aa: CASSNWGTGGKGYTF

j_gene: TRBJ2-3
abundance: NA
v_gene: TRBV7-3
d_gene: TRBD1
CDR3nt: TGTGCCAGCAGCACTGGACAGGGGACTGCAGATACGCAGTATTTT
CDR3aa: CASSTGQGTADTQYF

j_gene: TRBJ1-5
abundance: few
v_gene: TRBV12-3/TRBV12-4
d_gene: NA
CDR3nt: TGTGCCAGCAGTTTTCTGGCCCAGCCCCAGCATTTT
CDR3aa: CASSFLAQPQHF

j_gene: TRBJ2-2
abundance: NA
v_gene: TRBV4-3
d_gene: NA
CDR3nt: TGCGCCAGCAGCCAAGAACAGGGCACCGGGGAGCTGTTTTTT
CDR3aa: CASSQEQGTGELFF

j_gene: TRBJ2-1
abundance: NA
v_gene: TRBV11-2
d_gene: NA
CDR3nt: TGTGCCAGCAGCTTAGTATTCCTCTTCGGAGGGGGGGACAATGAGCAGTTCTTC
CDR3aa: CASSLVFLFGGGDNEQFF